This TCR beta chain was documented in a study of T cell responses to AZD1222 COVID-19 vaccine. Notes on the study in general: When two AZD1222 doses had been given, Spike-specific TCR breadth and depth rose. Donors in the cohort were predominantly white British and more often female, and clonal diversity was possibly underestimated. Nearly half of spike-specific TCRs reportedly target unmutated variant regions. Only a handful of AZD1222 recipients were seropositive at baseline.

This clone occurred once. Its antigen is as yet unknown. Sequenced by immunoSEQ multiplex PCR; TCRdb stores in-frame clones only, minus some. The repertoire holds under 150,000 clones, with 75% to 90% as singletons. This CDR3 is 15 amino acids long. Germline CDR1 reads SGDLS; CDR2 reads YYNGEE. Losses at the gene ends were 3 bases for V and 3 bases for J; bases not matched to a gene: 7. The TCR comes from an adult in good health. This rearrangement joins TRBV9 to TRBJ2-7; 9 bases are shared with TRBD2. Here the sequenced sample was peripheral blood, taken on day 0 of AZD1222 vaccination. The CDR3, as DNA: TGTGCCAGCAGCGAAGCGGGGGGTGTCAGCTACGAGCAGTACTTC. Its translation is CASSEAGGVSYEQYF. Filled out from reference TRBV9 and TRBJ2-7, the complete variable domain reads DSGVTQTPKHLITATGQRVTLRCSPRSGDLSVYWYQQSLDQGLQFLIQYYNGEERAKGNILERFSAQQFPDLHSELNLSSLELGDSALYFCASSEAGGVSYEQYFGPGTRLTVT.